The 26 T cell receptor beta chains reported below all come from one sample, sequenced in a study of read filtering for tumor transcriptome and immune sequencing. From 300 to 450 ng of RNA, a library with molecular barcoded alpha/delta and beta/gamma adaptors was made. Using its own MiXCR run on the reads, TCRdb lists one record per CDR3 protein. The table records fewer than 35,000 distinct CDR3 sequences, around 20% of them present only once. The specimen was a population of CD138-negative cells sorted from bone marrow. All receptors come from a donor aged 40 or over with multiple myeloma.

There are a few counts of this clonotype. Since a much larger clone is just one base distant, this may be a read error. The conserved closing phenylalanine or tryptophan is absent in this CDR3, likely reflecting a read error. The chain uses TRBV29-1 and TRBJ2-5; 13 nucleotides agree with TRBD2. CDR3 length: 14 residues. Per the germline V gene, CDR1 is SQVTM and CDR2 is ANQGSEA. Unmatched junction bases numbered 6, after V lost 6 bases and J lost 5 bases. The CDR3 nucleotides are TGCAGCGTAGGACTAGCGGGAGAATGGGAGACCCAGTACCTC. It translates to CSVGLAGEWETQYL.

This clonotype was detected many times. The chain recombines TRBV29-1 with TRBJ2-5; possible D gene TRBD2, 5 bases. The CDR3 extends over 14 amino acids. The V end lost 4 bases, the J end lost 1 base, and 13 bases lay between the germline ends. CDR1 is SQVTM and CDR2 is ANQGSEA in the germline V gene. In DNA, the CDR3 is TGCAGCGTTGTTGTAGCGCAACTCCAAGAGACCCAGTACTTC. It translates to CSVVVAQLQETQYF.

Relative to its sample, this clonotype is medium-sized (0.01 to 0.1%). This chain uses TRBV11-2 with TRBJ2-1; D unclear. The CDR3 length is 17 residues. The V gene's germline CDR1 is SGHAT and CDR2 FQNNGV. V lost 5 bases and J 2 bases, leaving 19 bases between the germline ends. Here the CDR3 DNA reads TGTGCCAGCAGCCCCTCCGTGGGAAGAGGTGCCTACAATGAGCAGTTCTTC. This gives the protein CASSPSVGRGAYNEQFF.

Turning to this clonotype: A read error may explain this, as a much larger clone is one base away. The V gene is TRBV23-1, the J gene TRBJ1-2; possibly TRBD1 for D (6 bases). TRBV23-1 is an open reading frame whose function is uncertain. The V and J ends lost 10 bases and 4 bases respectively, with 16 bases between them. The CDR3 is 13 amino acids. DNA for the CDR3: TGCGCCATCAGACCGGGGGGCCGCTATGGCTACACCTTC. It specifies CAIRPGGRYGYTF.

Worth noting for this clonotype: A read error is possible here, since a much larger clone lies one base away. The rearrangement joins TRBV6-5 to TRBJ1-4, with 7 bases matching TRBD2. The J call may be mistaken, given a closer DNA end match to TRBJ2-3. This CDR3 is 15 amino acids long. CDR1 and CDR2 (germline): MNHEY, SVGAGI. The CDR3 nucleotides read TGTGCCAGCAGCATAGGACTAGACACCACAGATCCGCAGTATTTT. Translation gives CASSIGLDTTDPQYF.

This clonotype showed up just a few times. The V call is TRBV10-3, the J call TRBJ1-1, with 9 bases matching TRBD1. The CDR3 length is 16 residues. Germline V gene data show CDR1 as ENHRY and CDR2 as SYGVKD. Trimming removed 6 bases from V and 3 bases from J; junction bases left unmatched: 11. For the CDR3, the DNA is TGTGCCATCAGGGAACAGGGGGCGGAAGATGACACTGAAGCTTTCTTT. As protein: CAIREQGAEDDTEAFF.

This clonotype appeared many times. The chain has TRBV6-5 and TRBJ1-5; D remains ambiguous. The CDR3 loop spans 15 amino acids. Per germline, CDR1 MNHEY and CDR2 SVGAGI. The V end lost 9 bases, the J end lost 0 bases, and 15 bases lay between the germline ends. The CDR3 spells CASRTEVYSNQPQHF. The CDR3 DNA reads TGTGCCAGTAGGACCGAAGTTTATAGCAATCAGCCCCAGCATTTT.

This clonotype is labeled as medium-sized. The chain combines TRBV7-2 with TRBJ2-2; D is unresolved. The CDR3 is 14 amino acids. Per germline, CDR1 SGHTA and CDR2 FQGNSA. V gave up 5 bases and J gave up 4 bases, with 11 bases separating them. DNA for the CDR3: TGTGCCAGCAGCCCCCGATCGTTCACCGGGGAGCTGTTTTTT. Protein sequence: CASSPRSFTGELFF.

This clonotype was seen many times. This sequence joins TRBV5-4 and TRBJ2-5, with TRBD2 identical over 7 bases. The germline gives CDR1 SGHNT, CDR2 YYREEE (reference sequence). Trimming at V came to 4 bases and at J to 4 bases, leaving 10 bases not matched to a gene. This CDR3 comprises 15 residues. The CDR3 protein is CASSRRTGGLETQYF. CDR3 coding DNA: TGTGCCAGCAGCCGCCGTACGGGGGGACTAGAGACCCAGTACTTC.

The sample holds a few counts of this clonotype. A much larger clonotype is one base distant, so this may be a read error. CDR3 DNA: TGTGCCAGCAGTGAAAGATCCCCCCAGAACACTGAAGCTCTCTTT. Its translation: CASSERSPQNTEALF. This chain uses TRBV6-1 with TRBJ1-1; the D is unclear. CDR3 size: 15 residues. CDR1 MNHNS and CDR2 SASEGT come from the germline V gene.

By share, this clonotype counts as medium-sized. One junction end disagrees with the germline gene, perhaps due to a read error. The chain has TRBV12-3 or TRBV12-4 and TRBJ2-1, with D hard to call. The CDR3 is 12 amino acids. CDR3 sequence: CASSLVRNEQFF. Here the CDR3 DNA reads TGTGCCAGCAGCTTAGTTCGAAATGAGCAGTTCTTC.

Worth noting for this clonotype: One base away lies a much larger clone, so this may be a sequencing read error. This likely comes from a read error, as the CDR3 has no conserved phenylalanine or tryptophan at its end. The V gene is TRBV6-5, the J gene TRBJ1-1, with unresolved D. The CDR3 is 13 amino acids. Germline V gene lookup returns CDR1 MNHEY and CDR2 SVGAGI. V gave up 5 bases and J gave up 8 bases, with 15 bases separating them. Here the CDR3 DNA reads TGTGCCAGCAGTCCCTTGATAGGGAAAGAAGCTTTCCTT. Translation gives CASSPLIGKEAFL.

This clonotype came up many times. This chain connects TRBV20-1 to TRBJ1-1; tentative D call: TRBD1 (5 bases). The CDR3 extends over 11 amino acids. Per the germline V gene, CDR1 is DFQATT and CDR2 is SNEGSKA (reference sequence). The ends were cut back, 3 bases at V and 4 bases at J, with 6 bases in the middle. Written as DNA, the CDR3 is TGCAGTGCTAGGCAGGGCACTGAAGCTTTCTTT. This encodes CSARQGTEAFF.

This clonotype was counted ten times or more. The rearrangement links TRBV2 to TRBJ2-7, with 7 bases fitting TRBD1. The CDR3 sequence is 13 residues long. Germline trimming cut 7 bases from V and 2 bases from J; bases unmatched to any gene: 5. The V gene's germline CDR1 is SNHLY and CDR2 FYNNEI. CDR3 protein: CASKEQGTYEQYF. The DNA for the CDR3 is TGTGCCAGCAAGGAACAGGGGACCTACGAGCAGTACTTC.

The table lists this clonotype with a few counts. The V and J genes are TRBV24-1 and TRBJ1-1; possible D gene TRBD1, 5 bases. This CDR3 comprises 13 residues. The ends were cut back, 1 base at V and 4 bases at J, with 6 bases in the middle. Germline V gene lookup returns CDR1 KGHDR and CDR2 SFDVKD. The CDR3 sequence is CATSDFGGTEAFF. CDR3 DNA: TGTGCCACCAGTGATTTTGGGGGCACTGAAGCTTTCTTT.

The CDR3 protein is CSVLAGGAEKLFF. CDR3 DNA: TGCAGCGTTCTGGCGGGGGGCGCAGAAAAACTGTTTTTT. V usage is TRBV29-1 and J usage is TRBJ1-4; D might be TRBD1 (6 bases). This CDR3 spans 13 amino acids. Trimming cost V 5 bases and J 8 bases, with 15 bases left between them. Per germline, CDR1 SQVTM and CDR2 ANQGSEA.

Comment on this clonotype: This could be a read error, since a much larger clone is one nucleotide away. The chain has TRBV6-6 and TRBJ2-1; 7 nucleotides align to TRBD2. The CDR3 extends over 15 amino acids. The germline V gene has CDR1 MNHNY and CDR2 SVGAGI (reference sequence). V lost 7 bases to trimming and J lost 5 bases; unmatched junction nucleotides: 11. CDR3 nucleotides: TGTGCCAGCATCCAACCTCCAGCGGGGAACAATGAGCAGTTCTTC. This sequence encodes CASIQPPAGNNEQFF.

Notes on this clonotype: Since a much larger clone is just one base distant, this may be a read error. The chain joins TRBV12-3 or TRBV12-4 to TRBJ2-7; no clear D. CDR3 length: 11 residues. The CDR3 here is CTSSRDYEQYF. CDR3 sequence (DNA): TGTACCAGCAGTAGAGACTACGAGCAGTACTTC.

The chain uses TRBV5-5 and TRBJ1-1; 7 bases map to TRBD1. Germline V gene lookup returns CDR1 SGHKS and CDR2 YYEKEE (reference sequence). This CDR3 comprises 15 residues. With 4 bases clipped from V and 5 bases from J, the junction kept 11 bases outside the gene matches. The CDR3 here is CASSPGGTGVTEAFF. The DNA of the CDR3 is TGTGCCAGCAGCCCGGGAGGAACAGGGGTTACTGAAGCTTTCTTT.

The rearrangement uses TRBV12-3 or TRBV12-4 and TRBJ1-5; D possibly corresponds to TRBD1 (6 bases). V was shortened by 4 bases and J by 5 bases, with 15 bases between the two germline ends. The CDR3 consists of 15 residues. The CDR3 sequence is CASSSLDRRYQPQHF. As DNA, the CDR3 is TGTGCCAGCAGTTCCCTTGACAGGCGTTATCAGCCCCAGCATTTT.

As to this clonotype: One junction end does not reproduce the germline sequence, and a read error may be involved. J is TRBJ2-5 and V is TRBV7-8, with unresolved D. This CDR3 region has 12 residues. Germline CDR1 SGHVS, CDR2 FQNEAQ. The DNA for the CDR3 is TGTACCAGCAGTCGGAGAAAAGAGACCCAGTACTTT. Its translation: CTSSRRKETQYF.

The genes are TRBV11-2 and TRBJ2-7, with TRBD1 matching 10 bases. This CDR3 region has 15 residues. V was pared by 4 bases and J by 3 bases, with 6 bases of the junction left unmatched. From germline, CDR1 is SGHAT and CDR2 FQNNGV. The CDR3 DNA sequence: TGTGCCAGCAGCTATGCCGGGACAGGGGACTACGAGCAGTACTTC. This gives the protein CASSYAGTGDYEQYF.

J is TRBJ1-5 and V is TRBV2, with D unresolved. In germline, CDR1 is SNHLY, CDR2 FYNNEI. The V end was cut by 5 bases, the J end by 12 bases, with 17 bases between. This CDR3 spans 13 amino acids. As DNA, the CDR3 is TGTGCCAGCAGTAACCTGGCAGGCTCGGTCCAGCATTTT. This translates into CASSNLAGSVQHF.

This clonotype was detected many times. The chain uses TRBV20-1 and TRBJ2-1, with D possibly being TRBD1 or TRBD2 (5 bases each). Trimming removed 2 bases at V and 8 bases at J, with 10 bases between. The CDR3 has 12 residues. CDR1 is DFQATT, CDR2 SNEGSKA, per germline (reference sequence). CDR3 in DNA: TGCAGTGCTAGATTGGGACGGGATGAGCAGTTCTTC. This codes for CSARLGRDEQFF.

This clonotype was counted ten times or more. J is TRBJ2-7 and V is TRBV7-6, with 9 bases lining up with TRBD1. There are 13 residues in the CDR3. J was trimmed by 6 bases and V by 5 bases; bases with no gene match: 5. The germline gives CDR1 SGHVS, CDR2 FNYEAQ. The CDR3 sequence is CASSIQTGGEQYF. In DNA form, the CDR3 reads TGTGCCAGCAGCATTCAGACAGGGGGCGAGCAGTACTTC.

In the case of this clonotype: A much larger clone lies one base from this, so it may be a read error. V usage is TRBV7-8 and J usage is TRBJ2-1; D gene uncertain. CDR1 and CDR2 (germline): SGHVS, FQNEAQ. Trimming pared 1 base from V and 7 bases from J, leaving 20 bases between. CDR3 size: 17 residues. This CDR3 is CASSLVFLDGCMNEQFF. CDR3 DNA sequence: TGTGCCAGCAGCTTAGTGTTCTTGGACGGGTGTATGAATGAGCAGTTCTTC.